This TCR beta chain was sequenced during a study of OX40 agonist ivuxolimab in advanced cancers. V lost 3 bases to trimming and J lost 4 bases; unmatched junction nucleotides: 5. This CDR3 has 15 residues. Germline V gives CDR1 ENHRY, CDR2 SYGVKD. The protocol was immunoSEQ multiplex PCR, while the TCRdb copy is restricted to in-frame clones and leaves out a portion. The repertoire holds approximately 86,000 clones, with about 93% as singletons. V is TRBV10-3 and J is TRBJ1-4; 7 positions match TRBD1. The sequence derives from an adult with an advanced solid tumor such as melanoma, head and neck, liver or kidney cancer. The material was CD4+ or CD8+ T cells sorted from blood, obtained in a trial of the OX40 agonist ivuxolimab. The DNA of the CDR3 is TGTGCCATCAGTGAAAGACAGGGCGGTAATGAAAAACTGTTTTTT. Protein product: CAISERQGGNEKLFF.